This record covers a single TCR beta chain. As yet, its antigen is unknown. Germline V gives CDR1 MGHRA, CDR2 YSYEKL. V was pared by 2 bases and J by 0 bases, with 17 bases between. The CDR3 runs to 18 residues. One entry per CDR3 protein, called by TCRdb with MiXCR from the 5' RACE reads. Of just over 200,000 distinct CDR3 sequences listed, approximately 10% were seen once; the top ten hold roughly 3.5%. The data were obtained in a study of T-cell memory formation after mild COVID-19. Whole-study context: Among the donors, TCR clusters were largely specific to each donor. Study findings and constraints: Later expanders leaned toward CD4+, whereas clones contracting from day 15 to 85 were balanced CD4/CD8.

V is TRBV4-1 and J is TRBJ2-1; the D is unclear. The sequenced sample was PBMCs or a T cell subset sorted from them (not recorded which). This receptor was obtained from a man aged 18 to 30 who had mild COVID-19 (a few samples of this study predate the infection). Cell type and time point are not known. CDR3 nucleotide sequence: TGCGCCAGCAGCCAAACTTTGGGCTCCGCGAGCTCCTACAATGAGCAGTTCTTC. Protein product: CASSQTLGSASSYNEQFF.